Below are 12 T cell receptor beta chains sequenced from a single sample in a study of PD-1 blockade in classical Hodgkin lymphoma. Relapse after autologous stem cell transplantation occurred in every patient, and brentuximab vedotin exposure varied. Sequenced by immunoSEQ multiplex PCR; TCRdb stores in-frame clones only, minus some. The data contain tens of thousands of clones, around 71% of them seen just once; the ten biggest clones take up roughly 4%. Source: peripheral blood mononuclear cells (PBMCs), taken before the second cycle of nivolumab. Every receptor here comes from a human donor with classical Hodgkin lymphoma.

The rearrangement joins TRBV28 to TRBJ2-3, with D perhaps assigned TRBD1 or TRBD2 (5 bases each). Germline V CDR1 and CDR2: MDHEN, SYDVKM. The CDR3 consists of 16 residues. V lost 6 bases, J lost 4 bases, and 20 bases lay in between. The CDR3 DNA is TGTGCCAGCAGCCACCTGGATGGCAGGGACGCAGATACGCAGTATTTT. Its protein is CASSHLDGRDADTQYF. The whole variable domain, remainder taken from reference TRBV28 and TRBJ2-3, is DVKVTQSSRYLVKRTGEKVFLECVQDMDHENMFWYRQDPGLGLRLIYFSYDVKMKEKGDIPEGYSVSREKKERFSLILESASTNQTSMYLCASSHLDGRDADTQYFGPGTRLTVL.

This sequence joins TRBV29-1 and TRBJ2-1; D is undetermined. Germline V gives CDR1 SQVTM, CDR2 ANQGSEA. The CDR3 is 13 amino acids. The V and J ends lost 5 bases and 1 base respectively, with 9 bases between them. DNA for the CDR3: TGCAGCGTTATTAGGGCATCCTACAATGAGCAGTTCTTC. It specifies CSVIRASYNEQFF.

The V and J genes are TRBV7-3 and TRBJ2-3; perhaps D is TRBD1 or TRBD2 (5 bases each). This CDR3 comprises 14 residues. In germline, CDR1 is SGHTA, CDR2 FQGTGA. V was pared by 5 bases and J by 5 bases, with 14 bases between. This chain's CDR3 is CASSPSGPGDTQYF. The CDR3 region has the DNA TGTGCCAGCAGCCCATCGGGGCCGGGAGATACGCAGTATTTT.

The genes are TRBV7-2 and TRBJ2-7; D possibly corresponds to TRBD1 (6 bases). The CDR3 is made up of 15 amino acids. Germline loops: CDR1 SGHTA, CDR2 FQGNSA. Trimming cost V 1 base and J 1 base, with 11 bases left between them. The CDR3 coding sequence is TGTGCCAGCAGCTTAGTTCGGACAGCGTCCTACGAGCAGTACTTC. This codes for CASSLVRTASYEQYF.

This CDR3 reads CASSLAKGLLGQTGYTF. CDR3 bases: TGTGCCAGCAGCTTAGCAAAGGGGCTTCTAGGACAAACTGGCTACACCTTC. V usage is TRBV7-8 and J usage is TRBJ1-2, with D tentatively TRBD1 (5 bases). Per germline, CDR1 SGHVS and CDR2 FQNEAQ. The V and J ends lost 0 bases and 7 bases respectively, with 21 bases between them. CDR3 length: 17 amino acids.

Here the CDR3 reads CASSVGLQPDTQYF. The CDR3 DNA is TGTGCCAGCAGTGTAGGGCTGCAGCCAGATACGCAGTATTTT. This chain links TRBV2 with TRBJ2-3; the D is unclear. Trimming shortened V by 4 bases and J by 4 bases, and 12 bases separated the two germline ends. Germline V gene lookup returns CDR1 SNHLY and CDR2 FYNNEI. The CDR3 contains 14 residues.

The chain couples TRBV6-5 to TRBJ2-1; TRBD2 might be the D (7 bases). Germline V gene lookup returns CDR1 MNHEY and CDR2 SVGAGI. V dropped 0 bases and J dropped 9 bases, with 9 bases sitting between them. The CDR3 is 13 amino acids. For the CDR3, the DNA is TGTGCCAGCAGTTACTCCGGGGGGCGTGAGCAGTTCTTC. Residues: CASSYSGGREQFF.

This clone was counted a few times. V gene TRBV2 combines with J gene TRBJ2-3; 12 bases are a match to TRBD2. The V and J ends lost 7 bases and 4 bases, in that order; junction bases with no gene match: 9. This CDR3 region has 16 residues. Looked up from germline, CDR1 is SNHLY and CDR2 is FYNNEI. In DNA, the CDR3 is TGTGCCAGCATGATGGCTAGCGGGGGGGCGGCAGATACGCAGTATTTT. Translated: CASMMASGGAADTQYF.

The chain couples TRBV13 to TRBJ1-2; D is unresolved. Germline V lookup: CDR1 PRHDT, CDR2 FYEKMQ (reference sequence). The CDR3 is made up of 16 amino acids. V dropped 0 bases and J dropped 3 bases, with 14 bases sitting between them. The CDR3 loop is CASSLGHKGTYYGYTF. The DNA for the CDR3 is TGTGCCAGCAGCTTAGGCCATAAAGGAACCTACTATGGCTACACCTTC.

This clone was found a few times. The CDR3 region is CAWTVLAEAFF. The CDR3 DNA sequence: TGTGCCTGGACCGTTCTGGCTGAAGCTTTCTTT. This chain uses TRBV30 with TRBJ1-1; D uncertain. Germline CDR1 and CDR2: GTSNPN and SVGIG (reference sequence). The V and J ends lost 4 bases and 6 bases respectively, with 9 bases between them. The CDR3 sequence is 11 residues long.

This clone was counted between two and nine times. This sequence joins TRBV7-9 and TRBJ1-3, with D perhaps TRBD1 (5 bases). From germline, CDR1 is SEHNR and CDR2 FQNEAQ (reference sequence). With 6 bases removed from V and 4 bases from J, the gap between germline ends came to 16 bases. CDR3 length: 15 residues. For the CDR3, the DNA is TGTGCCAGCAGGGCCGGTGGAGGGGCCGGAAACACCATATATTTT. This gives the protein CASRAGGGAGNTIYF.

This sequence joins TRBV30 and TRBJ1-2; no reliable D call. The CDR3 is made up of 12 amino acids. Trimming took 1 base from V and 4 from J, leaving 7 bases between them. The germline V gene encodes CDR1 GTSNPN and CDR2 SVGIG (reference sequence). In DNA form, the CDR3 reads TGTGCCTGGAGTGGGCAGCTCTATGGCTACACCTTC. It yields the protein CAWSGQLYGYTF.